This T cell receptor (beta chain) was found in a study of beta chain features in type 1 diabetes. The study's findings and limits: The VDJ junctions of type 1 diabetes patients carried fewer insertions and more deletions.

Every isolated RNA sample was fully reverse transcribed, so sequencing captured expressed TCRB transcripts. Using immunoSEQ multiplex PCR, the repertoire was profiled, and TCRdb retains in-frame clones only, with some absent. Among roughly 180,000 clones, about 13% were seen once, and the ten largest hold around 0.63%. This clone was found a few times. Its antigen remains unidentified. After removal of 2 bases from V and 4 bases from J, the junction contained 13 bases not matched to a gene. This CDR3 has 17 amino acids. The germline V gene has CDR1 KGHSH and CDR2 LQKENI. The TCR was taken from a woman between 18 and 30 years old in good health. The chain is built from TRBV18 and TRBJ2-7, with 8 bases matching TRBD2. Sequencing was done on a sample of central memory CD4+ T cells from blood. The CDR3 loop reads CASSPSIRTSRLYEQYF. CDR3 in DNA: TGTGCCAGCTCACCAAGTATCCGGACTAGCCGTTTATACGAGCAGTACTTC.